This TCR beta chain was recovered during a study of T cells in Graves' hyperthyroidism and ophthalmopathy. This clonotype appeared many times. Its antigen is still unknown. CDR1 is MNHNS and CDR2 is SASEGT in the germline V gene. This CDR3 contains 15 residues. Trimming removed 4 bases from V and 0 bases from J; junction bases left unmatched: 3. A Clinical Activity Score of at least 3, a NOSPECS grade of at least 4 and a duration under 3 months were recorded in the ophthalmopathy patients. PBMCs were collected from a roughly 10 ml volume of fresh peripheral blood. Study-level points and caveats: In the analysis, a 13 V-J model separated ophthalmopathy from stable hyperthyroidism.

Amplification yielded TCR beta CDR3 regions, with RNA transcripts as the source. Initially, a first-round RT-PCR of the TCR CDR3 employed the HTBI primer set. TCRdb reanalysed the multiplex PCR reads using MiXCR and keeps one entry per CDR3 protein. The profile shows about 600,000 distinct CDR3 sequences, around 13% of them singletons. This sequence was found in a woman in her forties or fifties with Graves' ophthalmopathy. Sample: blood. The chain uses TRBV6-1 and TRBJ1-5; TRBD1 matches 7 bases. CDR3 sequence: CASSGQGLSNQPQHF. The CDR3 nucleotides read TGTGCCAGCAGTGGACAGGGACTTAGCAATCAGCCCCAGCATTTT.